These T cell receptor beta chains were read from a single sample in a study of T cell repertoires in cytomegalovirus infection. No cognate antigen is known for these TCRs. One entry per CDR3 protein, called by TCRdb with MiXCR from the reads. The repertoire includes 400,000 to 600,000 distinct CDR3 sequences, roughly 46% of them detected once, and about 45% sits in the top ten. The sequencing here drew on cultured PBMCs, taken from culture after CMV antigen stimulation. Source of these receptors: a human donor in good health (CMV status not recorded). Some clones in this sample may be carry-over from other donors' samples. CDR3s include the opening cysteine and the closing phenylalanine or tryptophan.

v_gene: TRBV7-2; j_gene: TRBJ2-3; len: 14; CDR3aa: CASSSAGITDTQYF
v_gene: TRBV6-2/TRBV6-3; j_gene: TRBJ2-7; len: 12; CDR3aa: CASSYREYEQYF
v_gene: TRBV20-1; j_gene: TRBJ1-5; len: 15; CDR3aa: CSATLTGTSNQPQHF
v_gene: TRBV7-2; j_gene: TRBJ2-2; len: 15; CDR3aa: CASSLRSLNTGELFF
v_gene: TRBV19; j_gene: TRBJ2-3; len: 14; CDR3aa: CASSWTASTDTQYF
v_gene: TRBV2; j_gene: TRBJ1-2; len: 14; CDR3aa: CATLGPTTRDGYTF
v_gene: TRBV4-1; j_gene: TRBJ2-5; len: 15; CDR3aa: CTSSQPFGQQETQYF
v_gene: TRBV29-1; j_gene: TRBJ1-2; len: 15; CDR3aa: CSVEGRTSANYGYTF
v_gene: TRBV12-3/TRBV12-4; j_gene: TRBJ2-3; len: 15; CDR3aa: CASSSAGSSTDTQYF
v_gene: TRBV2; j_gene: TRBJ2-2; len: 17; CDR3aa: CASTRGGVRTNTGELFF
v_gene: TRBV12-3/TRBV12-4; j_gene: TRBJ2-1; len: 15; CDR3aa: CASTPDGLSYNEQFF
v_gene: TRBV19; j_gene: TRBJ2-5; len: 14; CDR3aa: CASSDRLGGETQYF
v_gene: TRBV6-5; j_gene: TRBJ1-1; len: 14; CDR3aa: CASSYLSTNTEAFF
v_gene: TRBV5-1; j_gene: TRBJ2-5; len: 16; CDR3aa: CASSLGLAGAPETQYF
v_gene: TRBV3-1; j_gene: TRBJ2-1; len: 13; CDR3aa: CASSRVEVGEQFF
v_gene: TRBV7-6; j_gene: TRBJ2-3; len: 17; CDR3aa: CASSLRAGTSSTDTQYF
v_gene: TRBV7-2; j_gene: TRBJ2-2; len: 16; CDR3aa: CASSFSTSGIAGELFF